Below are 12 T cell receptor beta chains sequenced from a single sample in a study of cytomegalovirus exposure and HLA in healthy donors. In the PCR, 60 Vbeta and 13 Jbeta primers were used. Repertoires were generated with immunoSEQ multiplex PCR, while TCRdb's copy carries only in-frame clones and drops some. The sample lists about 130,000 clones, about 10% occurring once. Material for sequencing was PBMCs. The receptors originated from a woman between 18 and 29 years old in good health and CMV-seropositive.

The chain carries TRBV2 and TRBJ2-7; 9 positions match TRBD2. CDR1 and CDR2 (germline): SNHLY, FYNNEI. The CDR3 has 15 residues. The V segment lost 6 bases and the J segment 2 bases; nucleotides outside the gene matches: 8. The CDR3 loop is CASRETSGATYEQYF. CDR3 bases: TGTGCCAGCAGAGAGACTAGCGGAGCGACCTACGAGCAGTACTTC.

This clone turned up a few times. This chain links TRBV19 with TRBJ2-3; no definite D call. The CDR3 totals 13 residues. The V gene's germline CDR1 is LNHDA and CDR2 SQIVND (reference sequence). V was trimmed by 5 bases and J by 7 bases, leaving 13 bases between them. The CDR3, as DNA: TGTGCCAGTAGTCCAGGCTGGGTAAATACGCAGTATTTT. Translation: CASSPGWVNTQYF.

A few counts support this clone. DNA of the CDR3: TGTGCCAGCCAAGTGACAGCCAACACTGAAGCTTTCTTT. Translated, it gives CASQVTANTEAFF. V is TRBV2 and J is TRBJ1-1; tentative D call: TRBD1 (5 bases). Germline assignment: CDR1 SNHLY and CDR2 FYNNEI. The CDR3 extends over 13 amino acids. V was shortened by 8 bases and J by 2 bases, with 12 bases between the two germline ends.

CDR3 in DNA: TGTGCCAGCAGTGAAAAAATAGGGGGCGCTGAAGCTTTCTTT. Translating it yields CASSEKIGGAEAFF. The chain recombines TRBV6-1 with TRBJ1-1; TRBD1 agrees at 7 bases. The ends lost 2 bases at V and 6 bases at J; junction bases unmatched: 6. Looked up from germline, CDR1 is MNHNS and CDR2 is SASEGT. The CDR3 has 14 residues.

The V and J genes are TRBV7-9 and TRBJ2-2; 10 bases line up with TRBD2. The CDR3 is made up of 16 amino acids. Germline V gene data show CDR1 as SEHNR and CDR2 as FQNEAQ (reference sequence). The J segment lost 3 bases and the V segment lost 2 bases, leaving 3 bases of the junction unmatched. The CDR3 here is CASSLLAGAYTGELFF. CDR3 nucleotide sequence: TGTGCCAGCAGCTTACTAGCGGGAGCTTACACCGGGGAGCTGTTTTTT.

V is TRBV10-1 and J is TRBJ2-7; 7 bases agree with TRBD1. The CDR3 is made up of 13 amino acids. The V segment lost 5 bases and the J segment 5 bases; nucleotides outside the gene matches: 6. Germline values: CDR1 WNHNN, CDR2 SYGVQD (reference sequence). CDR3 in DNA: TGCGCCAGCAGTCAGACAGGGTACCACGAGCAGTACTTC. Translation: CASSQTGYHEQYF.

The chain combines TRBV12-5 with TRBJ2-1, with TRBD2 matching 7 bases. The CDR3 is 16 amino acids. With 6 bases clipped from V and 0 bases from J, the junction kept 8 bases outside the gene matches. Germline V gene lookup returns CDR1 LGHNT and CDR2 FRNRAP. CDR3 sequence reads: CASGKGLTSSYNEQFF. The CDR3 nucleotides are TGTGCTAGTGGAAAGGGACTAACGAGCTCCTACAATGAGCAGTTCTTC.

This clone has only a few counts. This sequence joins TRBV13 and TRBJ2-5; TRBD1 matches at 7 bases. Germline V gene sequence: CDR1 PRHDT, CDR2 FYEKMQ (reference sequence). The V and J ends lost 4 bases and 5 bases, in that order; junction bases with no gene match: 10. This CDR3 comprises 15 residues. The CDR3 DNA reads TGTGCCAGCAGCTCGCCAGTACAGGGGATCGAGACCCAGTACTTC. Its protein is CASSSPVQGIETQYF.

The chain has TRBV5-4 and TRBJ2-1, with 9 bases identical to TRBD1. Germline V gene sequence: CDR1 SGHNT, CDR2 YYREEE (reference sequence). The CDR3 totals 14 residues. V was pared by 4 bases and J by 8 bases, with 7 bases of the junction left unmatched. The CDR3 here is CASSRRDRVHEQFF. The DNA for the CDR3 is TGTGCCAGCAGCCGCCGGGACAGGGTCCATGAGCAGTTCTTC.

A few counts support this clone. The CDR3 nucleotides read TGCGCCAGCAGCCAACGCAAGGTAGCGGGAGGGAAAAGCTCCTACGAGCAGTACTTC. Protein: CASSQRKVAGGKSSYEQYF. This chain uses TRBV4-1 with TRBJ2-7; 11 bases are shared with TRBD2. Germline V gene sequence: CDR1 MGHRA, CDR2 YSYEKL. Trimming at V came to 2 bases and at J to 0 bases, leaving 12 bases not matched to a gene. The CDR3 totals 19 residues.

This clone was recorded a few times. The rearrangement links TRBV25-1 to TRBJ1-1; D might be TRBD1 (5 bases). Per germline, CDR1 MGHDK and CDR2 SYGVNS. CDR3 length: 13 amino acids. Between the trimmed V and J ends, which lost 0 bases and 8 bases, there was a span of 10 bases. The CDR3 is CASSEYGGNEAFF. CDR3 DNA: TGTGCCAGCAGTGAATATGGGGGGAACGAAGCTTTCTTT.

This clone turned up a few times. The rearrangement joins TRBV7-9 to TRBJ2-5; D may be TRBD1 (6 bases). The V gene lost 2 bases and the J gene lost 0 bases, with 7 bases spanning the gap. The CDR3 extends over 14 amino acids. CDR1 and CDR2 (germline): SEHNR, FQNEAQ (reference sequence). CDR3 sequence (DNA): TGTGCCAGCAGCTTAAGGGGGTACCAAGAGACCCAGTACTTC. This gives the protein CASSLRGYQETQYF. Using reference TRBV7-9 and TRBJ2-5 for the parts outside the CDR3, the full variable domain is DTGVSQNPRHKITKRGQNVTFRCDPISEHNRLYWYRQTLGQGPEFLTYFQNEAQLEKSRLLSDRFSAERPKGSFSTLEIQRTEQGDSAMYLCASSLRGYQETQYFGPGTRLLVL.